The 29 T cell receptor beta chains below all came from one sample that was sequenced in a study of beta chain features in type 1 diabetes. These receptors have no identified antigens. Overall study results and limits: All four CD4+ subsets of Type 1 diabetes patients contained TCRB CDR3s that were moderately but significantly shorter.

Expressed TCRB transcripts were sequenced, since all the RNA that had been isolated was reverse transcribed. Clones were read by immunoSEQ multiplex PCR, and TCRdb kept only the in-frame ones, dropping some. The table shows around 250,000 clones, with 24% occurring only once. Input material: naive CD4+ T cells from blood. These TCRs come from a woman aged 25 to 39 with type 1 diabetes.

Only a few counts were recorded for this clone. This rearrangement joins TRBV29-1 to TRBJ1-2, with D maybe TRBD1 (6 bases). Between the trimmed V and J ends, which lost 6 bases and 2 bases, there was a span of 7 bases. This CDR3 contains 11 residues. Per the germline V gene, CDR1 is SQVTM and CDR2 is ANQGSEA. Written as DNA, the CDR3 is TGCAGCGTACAGGGAAACTATGGCTACACCTTC. Translation: CSVQGNYGYTF.

The genes are TRBV4-1 and TRBJ1-5, with D perhaps matching TRBD1 (6 bases). This CDR3 has 15 amino acids. Trimming took 0 bases from V and 7 from J, leaving 13 bases between them. Germline lookup yields CDR1 MGHRA and CDR2 YSYEKL. DNA for the CDR3: TGCGCCAGCAGCCAAGATAAACAGGGTTTACAGCCCCAGCATTTT. It is translated as CASSQDKQGLQPQHF.

This chain uses TRBV4-2 with TRBJ1-5; a weak D match, TRBD1 (6 bases). Germline V CDR1 and CDR2: LGHNA, YNFKEQ. V dropped 8 bases and J dropped 6 bases, with 14 bases sitting between them. The CDR3 covers 13 residues. The CDR3 sequence is CASRAGGGQPQHF. The CDR3 DNA is TGTGCCAGCCGTGCGGGGGGCGGTCAGCCCCAGCATTTT.

This clone was counted a few times. V usage is TRBV5-1 and J usage is TRBJ2-3; 8 bases map to TRBD2. The junction had 7 bases not matched to a gene; V was cut back by 3 bases and J by 4 bases. Per germline, CDR1 SGHRS and CDR2 YFSETQ. This CDR3 contains 15 residues. The CDR3: CASSSSGRVPDTQYF. The DNA for the CDR3 is TGCGCCAGCAGCTCAAGCGGGAGAGTCCCAGATACGCAGTATTTT. The complete variable domain, with remaining parts taken from reference TRBV5-1 and TRBJ2-3, reads KAGVTQTPRYLIKTRGQQVTLSCSPISGHRSVSWYQQTPGQGLQFLFEYFSETQRNKGNFPGRFSGRQFSNSRSEMNVSTLELGDSALYLCASSSSGRVPDTQYFGPGTRLTVL.

This clone was counted a few times. The gene calls are TRBV19 and TRBJ2-3, with TRBD2 matching 14 bases. The CDR3 contains 19 residues. V was clipped by 7 bases and J by 3 bases; unmatched bases: 15. Germline-derived CDR1 and CDR2 are LNHDA and SQIVND (reference sequence). The CDR3 DNA sequence: TGTGCCAGTACCCTGCGAGGACTAGCGGGAGGCTTGAGAACAGATACGCAGTATTTT. This sequence encodes CASTLRGLAGGLRTDTQYF.

V usage is TRBV7-9 and J usage is TRBJ2-5; D is unclear. This CDR3 has 13 residues. Germline V gene lookup returns CDR1 SEHNR and CDR2 FQNEAQ (reference sequence). V dropped 1 base and J dropped 3 bases, with 6 bases sitting between them. As DNA, the CDR3 is TGTGCCAGCAGCTTAGGTCATGAAGAGACCCAGTACTTC. It encodes CASSLGHEETQYF. Variable domain in full (rest from reference TRBV7-9 and TRBJ2-5): DTGVSQNPRHKITKRGQNVTFRCDPISEHNRLYWYRQTLGQGPEFLTYFQNEAQLEKSRLLSDRFSAERPKGSFSTLEIQRTEQGDSAMYLCASSLGHEETQYFGPGTRLLVL.

The chain joins TRBV7-3 to TRBJ1-1; 7 bases agree with TRBD1. CDR3 length: 16 residues. Germline assignment: CDR1 SGHTA and CDR2 FQGTGA. J lost 4 bases, V lost 1 base, and 9 bases had no gene match. CDR3 DNA: TGTGCCAGCAGCTTAATAGCAGGGGGAGGTGTCACTGAAGCTTTCTTT. It translates to CASSLIAGGGVTEAFF.

The gene calls are TRBV18 and TRBJ2-1; a possible D gene is TRBD2 (5 bases). V dropped 2 bases and J dropped 10 bases, with 18 bases sitting between them. The CDR3 length is 15 residues. From germline, CDR1 is KGHSH and CDR2 LQKENI. CDR3: CASSPGLALGREQFF. The DNA for the CDR3 is TGTGCCAGCTCACCAGGGCTAGCCCTTGGGAGAGAGCAGTTCTTC. The full variable domain, in which reference TRBV18 and TRBJ2-1 provide the parts outside the CDR3, is NAGVMQNPRHLVRRRGQEARLRCSPMKGHSHVYWYRQLPEEGLKFMVYLQKENIIDESGMPKERFSAEFPKEGPSILRIQQVVRGDSAAYFCASSPGLALGREQFFGPGTRLTVL.

The J gene is TRBJ2-4, the V gene TRBV11-3; 8 bases are a match to TRBD1. CDR1 is SGHNT and CDR2 is YENEEA in the germline V gene. V dropped 1 base and J dropped 2; count of bases not matched to a gene: 4. The CDR3 sequence is 16 residues long. CDR3 residues: CASSLGQGASKNIQYF. DNA for the CDR3: TGTGCCAGCAGCTTAGGGCAGGGGGCGTCCAAAAACATTCAGTACTTC.

The CDR3 here is CASSIRVERGAFF. The DNA for the CDR3 is TGTGCCAGTAGTATACGGGTGGAGCGTGGAGCTTTCTTT. The rearrangement links TRBV19 to TRBJ1-1; D is uncertain. Germline V gives CDR1 LNHDA, CDR2 SQIVND (reference sequence). The V gene lost 2 bases and the J gene lost 10 bases, with 14 bases spanning the gap. This CDR3 has 13 residues.

The chain links TRBV29-1 to TRBJ1-4; 7 positions agree with TRBD1. Looked up from germline, CDR1 is SQVTM and CDR2 is ANQGSEA. V lost 6 bases and J lost 2; bases outside the gene matches: 6. This CDR3 comprises 14 residues. The CDR3 spells CSVRQGETNEKLFF. CDR3 in DNA: TGCAGCGTGAGACAGGGAGAGACTAATGAAAAACTGTTTTTT.

V usage is TRBV28 and J usage is TRBJ2-1; 11 positions match TRBD1. Germline V CDR1 and CDR2: MDHEN, SYDVKM. Germline trimming cut 5 bases from V and 9 bases from J; bases unmatched to any gene: 6. The CDR3 totals 14 residues. Here the CDR3 reads CASSGDRGYREQFF. CDR3 in DNA: TGTGCCAGCAGTGGGGACAGGGGGTATCGTGAGCAGTTCTTC.

The rearrangement links TRBV29-1 to TRBJ2-1; D might be TRBD2 (6 bases). The V gene's germline CDR1 is SQVTM and CDR2 ANQGSEA. Trimming removed 7 bases at V and 8 bases at J, with 18 bases between. The CDR3 spans 13 residues. Written as DNA, the CDR3 is TGCAGCGGCCGACTAGGATTGAAGTATGAGCAGTTCTTC. It translates to CSGRLGLKYEQFF.

This clone was picked up a small number of times. This rearrangement joins TRBV6-4 to TRBJ1-2; D is unresolved. The length of the CDR3 is 13 residues. Per germline, CDR1 MRHNA and CDR2 SNTAGT. V lost 2 bases, J lost 7 bases, and 11 bases lay in between. The CDR3 DNA is TGTGCCAGCAGTGACGAGGGATTAGGTGGCTACACCTTC. Its translation is CASSDEGLGGYTF.

CDR3 in amino acids: CAWSRGTGNQPQHF. Here the CDR3 DNA reads TGTGCCTGGAGTCGGGGGACAGGGAATCAGCCCCAGCATTTT. This sequence joins TRBV30 and TRBJ1-5; TRBD1 agrees at 9 bases. This CDR3 has 14 amino acids. The ends lost 2 bases at V and 4 bases at J; junction bases unmatched: 3. Germline-derived CDR1 and CDR2 are GTSNPN and SVGIG (reference sequence).

This clone was seen a handful of times. The CDR3: CASSSTGNNYGYTF. The CDR3 region has the DNA TGCGCCAGCAGCTCGACAGGGAACAACTATGGCTACACCTTC. The rearrangement uses TRBV5-1 and TRBJ1-2, with TRBD1 matching 7 bases. From germline, CDR1 is SGHRS and CDR2 YFSETQ. The CDR3 runs 14 residues. The J segment lost 2 bases and the V segment lost 3 bases, leaving 4 bases of the junction unmatched.

The chain carries TRBV6-6 and TRBJ2-7, with 8 bases matching TRBD1. This CDR3 region has 14 residues. The V and J ends lost 6 bases and 6 bases, in that order; junction bases with no gene match: 10. Germline CDR1 MNHNY, CDR2 SVGAGI (reference sequence). The CDR3 nucleotides read TGTGCCAGCAGCTCACTGGGACAGGACGCCGAGCAGTACTTC. It yields the protein CASSSLGQDAEQYF.

This clone has a handful of counts. The same CDR3 arises from other DNA sequences in this sample as well. The CDR3 DNA sequence: TGCGCCAGCAGCCTAAGCACAGATACGCAGTATTTT. Amino acid sequence: CASSLSTDTQYF. The gene calls are TRBV5-1 and TRBJ2-3; D not certain. The CDR3 covers 12 residues. Germline CDR1 SGHRS, CDR2 YFSETQ. The germline V and J ends were trimmed by 4 bases and 0 bases, with 3 bases remaining between them.

The chain has TRBV30 and TRBJ2-5; 11 bases map to TRBD2. Germline trimming cut 1 base from V and 5 bases from J; bases unmatched to any gene: 9. This CDR3 is 16 amino acids long. Germline V gene lookup returns CDR1 GTSNPN and CDR2 SVGIG (reference sequence). In nucleotides, the CDR3 is TGTGCCTGGAGTGAACTAGCGGGGGTAGGTCGGGAGACCCAGTACTTC. Amino acids: CAWSELAGVGRETQYF.

This chain uses TRBV5-1 with TRBJ2-7; TRBD1 matches at 9 bases. Germline V gives CDR1 SGHRS, CDR2 YFSETQ. The V segment lost 4 bases and the J segment 2 bases; nucleotides outside the gene matches: 7. The CDR3 has 15 residues. The CDR3 sequence: CASSTGTGPTYEQYF. The CDR3, as DNA: TGCGCCAGCAGCACCGGGACAGGGCCTACCTACGAGCAGTACTTC.

The genes are TRBV2 and TRBJ2-6; D unclear. The germline CDR1 and CDR2 sequences are SNHLY and FYNNEI. This CDR3 has 15 residues. Trimming took 6 bases from V and 0 from J, leaving 9 bases between them. CDR3: CASSDPGSGANVLTF. The CDR3 bases are TGTGCCAGCAGCGACCCAGGCTCTGGGGCCAACGTCCTGACTTTC.

This clone was seen only a few times. The gene calls are TRBV5-1 and TRBJ1-2; D gene uncertain. Trimming took off 0 bases at V and 7 bases at J, with 10 bases between the two ends. The CDR3 runs to 13 residues. The germline CDR1 and CDR2 sequences are SGHRS and YFSETQ. CDR3 sequence reads: CASSLEYEFGYTF. The CDR3 DNA sequence: TGCGCCAGCAGCTTGGAATATGAGTTTGGCTACACCTTC.

The chain uses TRBV30 and TRBJ2-1; possible D gene TRBD1, 5 bases. Between the trimmed V and J ends, which lost 3 bases and 12 bases, there was a span of 15 bases. This CDR3 has 12 residues. Germline V gene sequence: CDR1 GTSNPN, CDR2 SVGIG (reference sequence). CDR3 in amino acids: CAWSVTQGMQFF. CDR3 DNA sequence: TGTGCCTGGAGCGTAACCCAGGGTATGCAGTTCTTC.

This clone appeared a few times. The V and J genes are TRBV2 and TRBJ1-4; 8 nucleotides match TRBD1. This CDR3 has 15 amino acids. V lost 6 bases, J lost 8 bases, and 11 bases stayed unmatched. Germline V CDR1 and CDR2: SNHLY, FYNNEI. For the CDR3, the DNA is TGTGCCAGCAGAATTACCGGGACAGGAGGCGAAAAACTGTTTTTT. It translates to CASRITGTGGEKLFF. The full variable domain, its missing parts supplied by reference TRBV2 and TRBJ1-4, is EPEVTQTPSHQVTQMGQEVILRCVPISNHLYFYWYRQILGQKVEFLVSFYNNEISEKSEIFDDQFSVERPDGSNFTLKIRSTKLEDSAMYFCASRITGTGGEKLFFGSGTQLSVL.

The chain joins TRBV29-1 to TRBJ2-1; 12 bases line up with TRBD2. Germline V gene sequence: CDR1 SQVTM, CDR2 ANQGSEA. V lost 4 bases, J lost 8 bases, and 12 bases stayed unmatched. The CDR3 spans 16 residues. The DNA of the CDR3 is TGCAGCGTTGCCCATGGGAGGACTAGCGGGATGGATGAGCAGTTCTTC. It translates to CSVAHGRTSGMDEQFF.

The chain links TRBV29-1 to TRBJ2-1; TRBD1 agrees at 9 bases. The J segment lost 4 bases and the V segment lost 5 bases, leaving 6 bases of the junction unmatched. There are 14 residues in the CDR3. Germline CDR1 is SQVTM and CDR2 is ANQGSEA. The CDR3 sequence: CSVKTGGGYNEQFF. Written as DNA, the CDR3 is TGCAGCGTTAAAACAGGGGGCGGGTACAATGAGCAGTTCTTC.

This chain connects TRBV5-1 to TRBJ2-1; TRBD2 agrees at 14 bases. Germline V gives CDR1 SGHRS, CDR2 YFSETQ. J was trimmed by 7 bases and V by 4 bases; bases with no gene match: 7. This CDR3 comprises 16 residues. The CDR3 sequence is CASSPRLAGGENEQFF. As DNA, the CDR3 is TGCGCCAGCAGCCCCCGACTAGCGGGAGGGGAAAATGAGCAGTTCTTC.

The genes are TRBV19 and TRBJ2-1; 9 nucleotides match TRBD2. The CDR3 runs 16 residues. Looked up from germline, CDR1 is LNHDA and CDR2 is SQIVND (reference sequence). V lost 6 bases to trimming and J lost 6 bases; unmatched junction nucleotides: 12. For the CDR3, the DNA is TGTGCCAGTAGCCTAGCGGGGCAGTCGACCTCCAATGAGCAGTTCTTC. As protein: CASSLAGQSTSNEQFF.

This chain links TRBV30 with TRBJ2-3; TRBD1 aligns across 9 bases. The V segment lost 5 bases and the J segment 2 bases; nucleotides outside the gene matches: 8. CDR1 and CDR2 from the germline V gene are GTSNPN and SVGIG (reference sequence). The CDR3 length is 15 residues. The CDR3 nucleotides are TGTGCCTGGGATGCTACAGGGGGCCCCACAGATACGCAGTATTTT. Translating it yields CAWDATGGPTDTQYF.